The following is a TCR beta chain sequence with its context. Its antigen is undetermined. This sample was included in a study of cytomegalovirus exposure and HLA in healthy donors. Study in general: From donors who were HLA-typed, an early data release held 81 million or so unique TCRs. General study points: Versus the roughly 690-donor mean, an Asian-associated ancestry cluster reportedly showed fewer N-insertions in a later analysis. An analysis that was carried out later associated 16,000 or so TCR beta sequences with HLA alleles at 0.05 false discovery rate. Within the data, a cluster of highly shared sequence variants was likely a sequencing artifact.

PCR amplification relied on 60 Vbeta primers (plus 13 Jbeta primers). Assay: immunoSEQ multiplex PCR; the TCRdb copy retains only in-frame clones and omits some. The data show more than 85,000 clones, roughly 15% seen once. This CDR3 has 14 residues. Germline assignment: CDR1 SGHAT and CDR2 FQNNGV. With 0 bases removed from V and 6 bases from J, the gap between germline ends came to 8 bases. The V gene is TRBV11-2, the J gene TRBJ2-2; no reliable D call. The TCR comes from a female donor in good health and CMV-seronegative. The specimen was PBMCs. The CDR3: CASSLDGPAGELFF. In DNA form, the CDR3 reads TGTGCCAGCAGCTTAGATGGTCCAGCCGGGGAGCTGTTTTTT.